The source of this T cell receptor (beta chain) is a study of CXCR3-negative and CXCR3-positive naive CD8 T cells. Notes on the study in general: A higher hydrophobicity marked the TRB CDR3s of CXCR3-positive naive cells versus CXCR3-negative naive cells.

The CDR3 is made up of 14 amino acids. From germline, CDR1 is GTSNPN and CDR2 SVGIG (reference sequence). 5' RACE that incorporated UMI labels was used to prepare the TRB cDNA libraries. TCRdb reprocessed the 5' RACE reads and keeps a single row for each CDR3 protein, giving no DNA. This sample carries roughly 99,000 distinct CDR3 sequences, with about 1% going to the ten biggest clones. With regard to this clonotype: What it recognizes is unknown.

The sequence was obtained from a human donor in good health. Some clones in this sample may be carry-over from other donors' samples. The genes are TRBV30 and TRBJ1-1; the D call from TCRdb, TRBD1, cannot be confirmed without DNA. Sequencing was performed on naive CXCR3+ CD8+ T cells from blood. Subset here: CD45RO-CCR7+CD27+CD95- naive CD8+ T cells expressing CXCR3 (TNR3+). CDR3 residues: CAWSATGDNTEAFF.